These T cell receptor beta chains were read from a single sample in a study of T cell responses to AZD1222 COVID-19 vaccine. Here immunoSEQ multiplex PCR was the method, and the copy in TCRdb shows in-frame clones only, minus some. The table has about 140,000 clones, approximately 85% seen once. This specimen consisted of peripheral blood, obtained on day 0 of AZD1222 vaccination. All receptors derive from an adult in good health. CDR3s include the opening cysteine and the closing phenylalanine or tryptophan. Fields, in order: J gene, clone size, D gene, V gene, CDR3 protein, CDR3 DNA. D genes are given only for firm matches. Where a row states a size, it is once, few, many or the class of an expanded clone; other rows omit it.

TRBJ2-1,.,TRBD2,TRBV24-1,CATSAPGGSYNEQFF,TGTGCCACCAGTGCACCGGGGGGCTCCTACAATGAGCAGTTCTTC
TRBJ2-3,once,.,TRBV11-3,CASSLRTDTQYF,TGTGCCAGCAGCTTAAGAACCGATACGCAGTATTTT
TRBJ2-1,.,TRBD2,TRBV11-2,CASSLKYAGLASEQFF,TGTGCCAGCAGCTTAAAGTACGCGGGACTAGCAAGCGAGCAGTTCTTC
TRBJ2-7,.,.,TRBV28,CASSFRAPNEQYF,TGTGCCAGCAGTTTCAGGGCCCCCAACGAGCAGTACTTC
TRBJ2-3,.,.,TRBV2,CASVWAYTDTQYF,TGTGCCAGCGTTTGGGCCTACACAGATACGCAGTATTTT
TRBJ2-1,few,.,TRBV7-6,CASSLGATDEQFF,TGTGCCAGCAGCTTAGGGGCTACCGATGAGCAGTTCTTC
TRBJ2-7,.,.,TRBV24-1,CATSEKPPYEQYF,TGTGCCACCAGTGAGAAGCCCCCCTACGAGCAGTACTTC
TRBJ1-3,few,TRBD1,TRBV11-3,CASSFGTGDSGNTIYF,TGTGCCAGCAGCTTTGGGACAGGGGACTCTGGAAACACCATATATTTT
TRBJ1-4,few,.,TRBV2,CASSSQTSNEKLFF,TGTGCCAGCAGTTCACAAACAAGTAATGAAAAACTGTTTTTT
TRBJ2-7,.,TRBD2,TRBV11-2,CASSLMRGGHYEQYF,TGTGCCAGCAGCTTAATGCGGGGGGGCCACTACGAGCAGTACTTC
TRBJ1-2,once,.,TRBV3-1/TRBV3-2,CASSPSLWIGGNGGYTF,TGTGCCAGCAGCCCTTCTTTATGGATAGGGGGAAACGGTGGCTACACCTTC
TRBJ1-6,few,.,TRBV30,CAWSVSSPLHF,TGTGCCTGGAGTGTAAGTTCACCCCTCCACTTT
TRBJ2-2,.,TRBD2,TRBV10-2,CASTGGVGGELFF,TGCGCCAGCACGGGGGGGGTCGGCGGGGAGCTGTTTTTT
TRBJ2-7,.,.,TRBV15,CATSGSRGYEQYF,TGTGCCACCAGCGGATCGAGGGGCTACGAGCAGTACTTC
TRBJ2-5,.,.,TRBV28,CASRNPWGNQETQYF,TGTGCCAGCAGAAACCCCTGGGGGAACCAAGAGACCCAGTACTTC
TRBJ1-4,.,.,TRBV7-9,CASSLVQGAEKLFF,TGTGCCAGCAGCTTAGTTCAGGGAGCCGAAAAACTGTTTTTT
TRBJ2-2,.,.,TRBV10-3,CAISLGPQAGELFF,TGTGCCATCAGCCTCGGACCTCAAGCAGGGGAGCTGTTTTTT
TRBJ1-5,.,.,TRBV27,CASSPGYNQPQHF,TGTGCCAGCAGCCCAGGTTACAATCAGCCCCAGCATTTT
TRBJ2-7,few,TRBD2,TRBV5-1,CASSLGRAGLAGGVGSYEQYF,TGCGCCAGCAGCTTGGGAAGGGCGGGACTAGCGGGGGGCGTCGGTTCCTACGAGCAGTACTTC
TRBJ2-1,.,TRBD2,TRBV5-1,CASSAIAGGPSDEQFF,TGCGCCAGCAGCGCGATAGCGGGAGGCCCCTCGGATGAGCAGTTCTTC
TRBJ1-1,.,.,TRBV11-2,CASSWGDTEAFF,TGTGCCAGCAGCTGGGGCGACACTGAAGCTTTCTTT
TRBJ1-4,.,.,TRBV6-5,CASRGFATNEKLFF,TGTGCCAGCAGGGGGTTTGCAACTAATGAAAAACTGTTTTTT
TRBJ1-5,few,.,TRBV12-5,CASGLGGGQPQHF,TGTGCTAGTGGTTTGGGGGGCGGGCAGCCCCAGCATTTT
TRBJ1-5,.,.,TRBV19,CASSNRRANQPQHF,TGTGCCAGTAGTAACCGGCGTGCCAATCAGCCCCAGCATTTT
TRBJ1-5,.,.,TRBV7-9,CASSTSGAGQPQHF,TGTGCCAGCAGTACCTCGGGGGCAGGTCAGCCCCAGCATTTT
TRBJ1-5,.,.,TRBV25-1,CASSEWENQPQHF,TGTGCCAGCAGTGAATGGGAGAATCAGCCCCAGCATTTT
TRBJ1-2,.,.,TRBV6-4,CASSQDGVSWSSYTF,TGTGCCAGCAGCCAAGATGGGGTATCCTGGTCGAGCTACACCTTC
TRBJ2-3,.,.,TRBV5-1,CASSNDYTDTQYF,TGCGCCAGCAGCAACGACTACACAGATACGCAGTATTTT
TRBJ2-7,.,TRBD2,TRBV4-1,CASSPGLAGSYEQYF,TGCGCCAGCAGCCCGGGACTAGCGGGTTCCTACGAGCAGTACTTC
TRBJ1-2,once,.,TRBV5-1,CASSLVGGTFNYGYTF,TGCGCCAGCAGCTTGGTTGGGGGGACGTTCAACTATGGCTACACCTTC
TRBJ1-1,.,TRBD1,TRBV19,CASRTGFAEAFF,TGTGCCAGTAGGACAGGGTTCGCTGAAGCTTTCTTT
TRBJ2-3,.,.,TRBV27,CASSFGAGTQYF,TGTGCCAGCAGTTTCGGAGCGGGTACGCAGTATTTT
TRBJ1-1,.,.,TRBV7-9,CASSFHTEAFF,TGTGCCAGCAGCTTTCACACTGAAGCTTTCTTT
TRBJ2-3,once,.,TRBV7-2,CASSFLAPPDTQYF,TGTGCCAGCAGCTTCTTAGCGCCACCAGATACGCAGTATTTT
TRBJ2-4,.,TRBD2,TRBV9,CASSVKDSGAKNIQYF,TGTGCCAGCAGCGTTAAGGATAGCGGGGCCAAAAACATTCAGTACTTC
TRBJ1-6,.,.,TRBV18,CASSPRTDDNSPLHF,TGTGCCAGCTCACCACGGACAGACGATAATTCACCCCTCCACTTT
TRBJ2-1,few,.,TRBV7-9,CASSLRSGGLSSYNEQFF,TGTGCCAGCAGCTTAAGATCTGGGGGCCTTAGCTCCTACAATGAGCAGTTCTTC
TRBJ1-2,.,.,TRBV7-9,CASSLSPQGNFDGYTF,TGTGCCAGCAGCTTAAGTCCCCAGGGAAACTTCGATGGCTACACCTTC